This T cell receptor beta chain was retrieved from a study of T cells in Graves' hyperthyroidism and ophthalmopathy. The CDR3 sequence is 15 residues long. CDR1 is LNHDA, CDR2 SQIVND, per germline (reference sequence). The V end lost 0 bases, the J end lost 6 bases, and 15 bases lay between the germline ends. This clonotype was observed a handful of times. TCR beta CDR3 regions were amplified from RNA transcripts. The HTBI primer set was used in a first-round RT-PCR of the TCR CDR3. TCRdb ran MiXCR on the multiplex PCR reads and lists one entry per CDR3 protein. The data show about 760,000 distinct CDR3 sequences, with around 40% seen just once and 30% to 40% held by the top ten.

The source material was blood. The TCR sequence derives from a woman in her forties with Graves' hyperthyroidism. V usage is TRBV19 and J usage is TRBJ2-7; D possibly uses TRBD1 or TRBD2 (6 bases each). This CDR3 reads CASSIDRRGIVEQYF. As DNA, the CDR3 is TGTGCCAGTAGTATAGACAGGAGGGGGATCGTCGAGCAGTACTTC. Drawing the rest from reference TRBV19 and TRBJ2-7, the complete variable domain is DGGITQSPKYLFRKEGQNVTLSCEQNLNHDAMYWYRQDPGQGLRLIYYSQIVNDFQKGDIAEGYSVSREKKESFPLTVTSAQKNPTAFYLCASSIDRRGIVEQYFGPGTRLTVT.